The rows below give T cell receptor beta chains drawn from one sample of a study of Ad26.COV2.S vaccination and SARS-CoV-2 variants. Sequencing was performed with immunoSEQ multiplex PCR; in TCRdb, only in-frame clones are kept and a portion is missing. This sample has 380,000 or so clones, with around nine tenths found just once. Sequences were derived from peripheral blood, sampled in a trial of Ad26.COV2.S vaccine versus placebo. These receptor sequences come from a person between 18 and 59 years old who received the Ad26.COV2.S COVID-19 vaccine or a placebo. Each CDR3 is given with its conserved first and last residue. The D gene is left open where the match is weak. Clone size is shown for a subset of rows, as once, few, many or a class of expanded clone.

TRBJ2-3 - TRBV7-9 TRBD2 CASGSGGVSTDTQYF TGTGCCAGCGGTAGCGGGGGGGTTAGCACAGATACGCAGTATTTT
TRBJ2-1 - TRBV21-1 - CASSNAGEPSYNEQFF TGTGCCAGCAGCAACGCGGGAGAGCCCTCCTACAATGAGCAGTTCTTC
TRBJ1-1 - TRBV19 - CASSNTLGTEAFF TGTGCCAGTAGTAACACCCTAGGAACTGAAGCTTTCTTT
TRBJ2-2 - TRBV3-1/TRBV3-2 - CASSQAAGLPDYTGELFF TGTGCCAGCAGCCAAGCGGCAGGGCTCCCCGATTACACCGGGGAGCTGTTTTTT
TRBJ2-7 - TRBV5-1 - CASSLGGSLDEQYF TGCGCCAGCAGCTTGGGAGGGAGTCTCGACGAGCAGTACTTC
TRBJ2-1 - TRBV5-6 TRBD2 CASSFDLSGVSYNEQFF TGTGCCAGCAGCTTCGATCTTAGCGGGGTGTCCTACAATGAGCAGTTCTTC
TRBJ2-7 - TRBV13 TRBD1 CASRKQGATYEQYF TGTGCCAGCAGGAAACAGGGGGCCACCTACGAGCAGTACTTC
TRBJ1-6 few TRBV6-2/TRBV6-3 - CASSSTGSYNSPLHF TGTGCCAGCAGTTCGACAGGCTCCTATAATTCACCCCTCCACTTT
TRBJ1-1 - TRBV19 - CASSILLGALGTEAFF TGTGCCAGTAGTATCCTACTAGGGGCCCTGGGTACTGAAGCTTTCTTT
TRBJ1-3 - TRBV5-1 - CASSPRGLGNTIYF TGCGCCAGCAGCCCTCGAGGGCTTGGAAACACCATATATTTT
TRBJ2-7 - TRBV6-2/TRBV6-3 TRBD2 CASRPLAAGYEQYF TGTGCCAGCAGACCTCTAGCGGCGGGTTACGAGCAGTACTTC
TRBJ2-5 - TRBV5-1 - CACQRGGGDLRETQYF TGCGCCTGTCAAAGGGGAGGAGGGGATCTGAGGGAGACCCAGTACTTC
TRBJ1-2 once TRBV28 TRBD1 CASRTDRGVANYGYTF TGTGCCAGCAGAACTGACAGGGGAGTAGCTAACTATGGCTACACCTTC
TRBJ2-3 - TRBV19 - CASSIGLRLSDTQYF TGTGCCAGTAGTATAGGTCTCCGACTATCAGATACGCAGTATTTT
TRBJ1-2 many TRBV24-1 - CATSDYSNYGYTF TGTGCCACCAGTGATTACAGCAACTATGGCTACACCTTC
TRBJ1-4 - TRBV4-2 - CASSQGGLPLFF TGTGCCAGCAGCCAAGGAGGACTGCCTCTGTTTTTT
TRBJ2-1 - TRBV6-2/TRBV6-3 TRBD2 CASSYDWSGAISYNEQFF TGTGCCAGCAGTTACGATTGGAGCGGGGCGATTTCCTACAATGAGCAGTTCTTC
TRBJ2-7 - TRBV5-1 - CASSFNSVEQYF TGCGCCAGCAGCTTCAACAGCGTCGAGCAGTACTTC
TRBJ2-5 - TRBV6-6 TRBD2 CASSGTSGGQETQYF TGTGCCAGCAGCGGGACTAGCGGGGGCCAAGAGACCCAGTACTTC
TRBJ2-7 - TRBV12-3/TRBV12-4 - CASSPTGPYEQYF TGTGCCAGCAGCCCCACCGGCCCCTACGAGCAGTACTTC
TRBJ2-1 once TRBV5-1 - CASSLLVSKGNEQFF TGCGCCAGCAGCTTGCTCGTTAGCAAGGGCAATGAGCAGTTCTTC
TRBJ2-1 - TRBV5-6 TRBD2 CASSPGTDERGREFF TGTGCCAGCAGCCCCGGGACCGACGAGCGGGGCCGAGAGTTCTTC
TRBJ2-7 - TRBV6-6 - CASRRPAEGHEQYF TGTGCCAGCAGGCGACCGGCCGAAGGACACGAGCAGTACTTC
TRBJ1-6 once TRBV7-9 - CASSSTVPEGYYNSPLHF TGTGCCAGCAGCTCGACAGTTCCCGAAGGGTACTATAATTCACCCCTCCACTTT
TRBJ2-2 - TRBV18 - CASSPPSDTEGAGELFF TGTGCCAGCTCACCACCTTCGGACACTGAAGGAGCCGGGGAGCTGTTTTTT
TRBJ2-3 - TRBV4-1 TRBD2 CASSQEPAGGTDTQYF TGCGCCAGCAGCCAAGAGCCAGCGGGGGGCACAGATACGCAGTATTTT
TRBJ2-5 - TRBV30 TRBD2 CAWSRGLAGQETQYF TGTGCCTGGAGTCGCGGACTAGCGGGGCAAGAGACCCAGTACTTC
TRBJ1-3 - TRBV3-1/TRBV3-2 - CASSYFPGDTGNTIYF TGTGCCAGCAGCTACTTCCCGGGGGACACTGGAAACACCATATATTTT
TRBJ2-5 - TRBV7-9 - CASSAIGETQYF TGTGCCAGCAGCGCCATAGGGGAGACCCAGTACTTC
TRBJ2-5 - TRBV5-6 - CASSSRGLQETQYF TGTGCCAGCAGCTCCCGGGGCTTACAAGAGACCCAGTACTTC
TRBJ2-1 - TRBV13 - CASTLGTKGATEQFF TGTGCCAGCACCTTAGGGACTAAGGGGGCAACTGAGCAGTTCTTC